This T cell receptor beta chain came from a study of blood T cell repertoires in COVID-19. Study at large: Samples representing acute and convalescent COVID-19 were sourced from the United States, Italy and Spain. T cells, B-cell-depleted T cells, or PBMCs supplied cDNA or gDNA.

CDR3 size: 17 residues. V lost 4 bases and J lost 5, with 20 bases in between. CDR1 is LGHDT, CDR2 YNNKEL, per germline (reference sequence). Original data processing: Counts of nucleated cells, estimated from reference gene primer amplification, were obtained. Libraries were prepared by immunoSEQ multiplex PCR; TCRdb keeps only in-frame clonotypes and omits some of them. V, J and clone size are those of that table, while D and trimming were read from the DNA. This sample has about 270,000 clones; about 80% occur once, and the top ten carry roughly 10%. The sequenced sample consisted of peripheral blood. The chain uses TRBV3-1 (or the pseudogene TRBV3-2) and TRBJ2-2; possibly TRBD1 for D (5 bases). The source is a woman aged 50 to 65 who had recovered from COVID-19. The CDR3 DNA sequence: TGTGCCAGCAGCCTTGGCCATTTCTCAGGGCGGACCGGGGAGCTGTTTTTT. Translated: CASSLGHFSGRTGELFF.